A selection of T cell receptor beta chains follows, all from one sample in a study of cytomegalovirus exposure and HLA in healthy donors. Method: immunoSEQ multiplex PCR; TCRdb's copy keeps in-frame clones and lacks some. The top ten hold under 5% of the sample, which has roughly 180,000 clones, 70% to 85% seen once. Sequencing was done on a sample of PBMCs. The origin of the receptors is a man in his late teens or twenties in good health and CMV-seronegative. CDR3s include the opening cysteine and the closing phenylalanine or tryptophan. D genes are given only for firm matches. Not all rows give a size; the values are once, few, many and, for expanded clones, a class.

clone_size	j_call	d_call	v_call	cdr3_aa	cdr3_nt
-	TRBJ2-7	-	TRBV6-5	CASSTPGLGNYEQYF	TGTGCCAGCAGTACCCCGGGACTGGGAAACTACGAGCAGTACTTC
-	TRBJ1-2	-	TRBV9	CASSSHFGGEDGYTF	TGTGCCAGCAGCTCTCATTTCGGGGGGGAAGATGGCTACACCTTC
-	TRBJ2-3	TRBD1	TRBV19	CASSIVDRETDTQYF	TGTGCCAGTAGTATAGTGGACAGGGAAACAGATACGCAGTATTTT
-	TRBJ2-1	-	TRBV30	CAWSTGSYNEQFF	TGTGCCTGGAGTACAGGCTCCTACAATGAGCAGTTCTTC
-	TRBJ1-2	TRBD1	TRBV10-3	CAISGGDSPFSPYGYTF	TGTGCCATCAGTGGGGGGGACAGCCCTTTTTCACCCTATGGCTACACCTTC
-	TRBJ1-4	-	TRBV9	CASSAGRGGDEKLFF	TGTGCCAGCAGCGCGGGTCGGGGGGGCGATGAAAAACTGTTTTTT
-	TRBJ2-5	-	TRBV13	CASSRAGEETQYF	TGTGCCAGCAGTAGGGCCGGGGAAGAGACCCAGTACTTC
-	TRBJ2-5	TRBD2	TRBV4-1	CASSTTSGGARETQYF	TGCGCCAGCAGCACTACTAGCGGGGGGGCCCGTGAGACCCAGTACTTC
once	TRBJ2-7	TRBD2	TRBV27	CASSPELAGLEQYF	TGTGCCAGCAGTCCGGAGTTAGCGGGCCTCGAGCAGTACTTC
-	TRBJ1-3	-	TRBV6-5	CASSSTERPSGNTIYF	TGTGCCAGCAGTTCGACCGAGAGGCCCTCTGGAAACACCATATATTTT
-	TRBJ1-1	-	TRBV14	CASSQNSWGRRNTEAFF	TGTGCCAGCAGCCAAAACTCCTGGGGCAGGAGGAACACTGAAGCTTTCTTT
-	TRBJ2-7	TRBD2	TRBV27	CAIKRGYEQYF	TGTGCCATCAAGCGGGGCTACGAGCAGTACTTC
once	TRBJ2-1	-	TRBV9	CASSVVTFSYNEQFF	TGTGCCAGCAGCGTAGTTACTTTTTCGTACAATGAGCAGTTCTTC
-	TRBJ1-1	-	TRBV2	CASSVGGAGDTEAFF	TGTGCCAGCAGTGTGGGGGGGGCTGGGGACACTGAAGCTTTCTTT
-	TRBJ1-1	-	TRBV7-3	CASSLAGYGTEAFF	TGTGCCAGCAGCTTAGCAGGGTATGGCACTGAAGCTTTCTTT
-	TRBJ1-6	-	TRBV2	CASSRRDSPLHF	TGTGCCAGCAGCCGGCGGGATTCACCCCTCCACTTT
-	TRBJ2-1	TRBD1	TRBV5-1	CASSLSGTGGGNEQFF	TGCGCCAGCAGCTTGAGTGGGACAGGGGGGGGCAATGAGCAGTTCTTC
-	TRBJ2-7	TRBD1	TRBV9	CASSAVVVDRAAYEQYF	TGTGCCAGCAGCGCAGTAGTTGTGGACAGGGCCGCCTACGAGCAGTACTTC
-	TRBJ2-7	-	TRBV7-9	CASSSSVGTYEQYF	TGTGCCAGCAGCTCCAGCGTAGGAACCTACGAGCAGTACTTC
-	TRBJ2-7	-	TRBV28	CASSLRQGAEQYF	TGTGCCAGCAGTTTAAGGCAGGGTGCCGAGCAGTACTTC
once	TRBJ1-3	TRBD1	TRBV6-5	CASSYGQGANTIYF	TGTGCCAGCAGTTACGGGCAGGGGGCAAACACCATATATTTT
-	TRBJ2-1	TRBD1	TRBV2	CASTSGQVVNEQFF	TGTGCCAGCACCTCGGGACAGGTCGTCAATGAGCAGTTCTTC
-	TRBJ2-4	-	TRBV5-4	CASSLDGVFADIQYF	TGTGCCAGCAGCTTGGACGGGGTTTTCGCGGACATTCAGTACTTC
-	TRBJ2-7	TRBD1	TRBV27	CASSLFGTGGEEQYF	TGTGCCAGCAGTTTATTTGGGACAGGGGGCGAAGAGCAGTACTTC
-	TRBJ1-1	-	TRBV5-1	CASRGGVSEAFF	TGCGCCAGCAGGGGGGGGGTCAGTGAAGCTTTCTTT
-	TRBJ2-7	-	TRBV18	CASSPRHYEQYF	TGTGCCAGCTCACCACGACATTACGAGCAGTACTTC
-	TRBJ2-1	-	TRBV18	CASSPATENNEQFF	TGTGCCAGCTCACCAGCGACAGAGAACAATGAGCAGTTCTTC
-	TRBJ2-1	-	TRBV7-2	CASSSNNEQFF	TGTGCCAGCAGCTCTAACAATGAGCAGTTCTTC
-	TRBJ2-7	-	TRBV11-3	CASSNRQDYEQYF	TGTGCCAGCAGCAACCGACAGGACTACGAGCAGTACTTC
-	TRBJ1-4	TRBD1	TRBV5-1	CASSIGTAERLLFF	TGCGCCAGCAGCATTGGGACAGCCGAGCGGTTATTGTTTTTT
-	TRBJ2-5	-	TRBV18	CASSPLAMGQYQETQYF	TGTGCCAGCTCACCCCTGGCTATGGGGCAGTACCAAGAGACCCAGTACTTC
-	TRBJ2-7	-	TRBV5-5	CASKLLLTSYEQYF	TGTGCCAGCAAACTATTACTAACCTCCTACGAGCAGTACTTC
few	TRBJ2-7	TRBD1	TRBV28	CASSGGGQGTDEQYF	TGTGCCAGCAGTGGGGGGGGACAGGGAACTGACGAGCAGTACTTC
-	TRBJ2-7	-	TRBV28	CAANPGGTGPHEQYF	TGTGCCGCGAACCCGGGGGGGACAGGGCCCCACGAGCAGTACTTC
-	TRBJ2-7	-	TRBV9	CASSPRAREGEQYF	TGTGCCAGCAGCCCTAGGGCCCGAGAGGGCGAGCAGTACTTC
-	TRBJ2-1	-	TRBV6-5	CATIKLGYNEQFF	TGTGCCACTATAAAACTAGGCTACAATGAGCAGTTCTTC
-	TRBJ2-7	TRBD1	TRBV5-1	CASSLGQVGGEQYF	TGCGCCAGCAGCCTGGGACAGGTTGGGGGCGAGCAGTACTTC
-	TRBJ1-5	-	TRBV4-2	CASSQDLHQPQHF	TGTGCCAGCAGCCAAGATCTCCATCAGCCCCAGCATTTT
-	TRBJ2-7	-	TRBV29-1	CSVEDKARRGEQYF	TGCAGCGTTGAAGACAAGGCCAGACGGGGCGAGCAGTACTTC
-	TRBJ1-2	-	TRBV18	CASSLARHRGVDGYTF	TGTGCCAGCTCACTCGCAAGGCATCGGGGTGTCGATGGCTACACCTTC
-	TRBJ1-2	TRBD1	TRBV4-1	CASSQSGTGGDYGYTF	TGCGCCAGCAGCCAATCCGGGACAGGGGGGGACTATGGCTACACCTTC
-	TRBJ1-2	TRBD1	TRBV7-9	CASSLPAGGDGYTF	TGTGCCAGCAGCCTCCCGGCAGGGGGCGATGGCTACACCTTC
once	TRBJ1-6	-	TRBV28	CASEGGGSPLHF	TGTGCCAGCGAGGGAGGTGGATCACCCCTCCACTTT
-	TRBJ2-3	TRBD2	TRBV6-1	CASSEGLAMMDPDTQYF	TGTGCCAGCAGTGAAGGACTAGCGATGATGGACCCGGATACGCAGTATTTT
-	TRBJ1-6	-	TRBV6-1	CASSWGEWTPLHF	TGTGCCAGCAGTTGGGGGGAATGGACACCCCTCCACTTT
-	TRBJ2-3	TRBD1	TRBV29-1	CSVGGQGGTDTQYF	TGCAGCGTTGGGGGACAGGGGGGCACAGATACGCAGTATTTT